This T cell receptor (beta chain) was observed in a study of blood T cell repertoires in COVID-19. Method: immunoSEQ multiplex PCR; TCRdb's copy keeps in-frame clones and lacks some. The table lists roughly 32,000 clones, 85% to 95% of them singletons. The ends lost 5 bases at V and 0 bases at J; junction bases unmatched: 6. The CDR3 contains 15 residues. The germline gives CDR1 SGHDT, CDR2 YYEEEE. The specimen was peripheral blood. The source of this sequence is a male donor with active COVID-19. V and J are TRBV5-6 and TRBJ2-3; TRBD2 matches 7 bases. The CDR3 region is CASRVLAVSTDTQYF. In nucleotides, the CDR3 is TGTGCCAGCAGGGTTCTAGCGGTTAGCACAGATACGCAGTATTTT.